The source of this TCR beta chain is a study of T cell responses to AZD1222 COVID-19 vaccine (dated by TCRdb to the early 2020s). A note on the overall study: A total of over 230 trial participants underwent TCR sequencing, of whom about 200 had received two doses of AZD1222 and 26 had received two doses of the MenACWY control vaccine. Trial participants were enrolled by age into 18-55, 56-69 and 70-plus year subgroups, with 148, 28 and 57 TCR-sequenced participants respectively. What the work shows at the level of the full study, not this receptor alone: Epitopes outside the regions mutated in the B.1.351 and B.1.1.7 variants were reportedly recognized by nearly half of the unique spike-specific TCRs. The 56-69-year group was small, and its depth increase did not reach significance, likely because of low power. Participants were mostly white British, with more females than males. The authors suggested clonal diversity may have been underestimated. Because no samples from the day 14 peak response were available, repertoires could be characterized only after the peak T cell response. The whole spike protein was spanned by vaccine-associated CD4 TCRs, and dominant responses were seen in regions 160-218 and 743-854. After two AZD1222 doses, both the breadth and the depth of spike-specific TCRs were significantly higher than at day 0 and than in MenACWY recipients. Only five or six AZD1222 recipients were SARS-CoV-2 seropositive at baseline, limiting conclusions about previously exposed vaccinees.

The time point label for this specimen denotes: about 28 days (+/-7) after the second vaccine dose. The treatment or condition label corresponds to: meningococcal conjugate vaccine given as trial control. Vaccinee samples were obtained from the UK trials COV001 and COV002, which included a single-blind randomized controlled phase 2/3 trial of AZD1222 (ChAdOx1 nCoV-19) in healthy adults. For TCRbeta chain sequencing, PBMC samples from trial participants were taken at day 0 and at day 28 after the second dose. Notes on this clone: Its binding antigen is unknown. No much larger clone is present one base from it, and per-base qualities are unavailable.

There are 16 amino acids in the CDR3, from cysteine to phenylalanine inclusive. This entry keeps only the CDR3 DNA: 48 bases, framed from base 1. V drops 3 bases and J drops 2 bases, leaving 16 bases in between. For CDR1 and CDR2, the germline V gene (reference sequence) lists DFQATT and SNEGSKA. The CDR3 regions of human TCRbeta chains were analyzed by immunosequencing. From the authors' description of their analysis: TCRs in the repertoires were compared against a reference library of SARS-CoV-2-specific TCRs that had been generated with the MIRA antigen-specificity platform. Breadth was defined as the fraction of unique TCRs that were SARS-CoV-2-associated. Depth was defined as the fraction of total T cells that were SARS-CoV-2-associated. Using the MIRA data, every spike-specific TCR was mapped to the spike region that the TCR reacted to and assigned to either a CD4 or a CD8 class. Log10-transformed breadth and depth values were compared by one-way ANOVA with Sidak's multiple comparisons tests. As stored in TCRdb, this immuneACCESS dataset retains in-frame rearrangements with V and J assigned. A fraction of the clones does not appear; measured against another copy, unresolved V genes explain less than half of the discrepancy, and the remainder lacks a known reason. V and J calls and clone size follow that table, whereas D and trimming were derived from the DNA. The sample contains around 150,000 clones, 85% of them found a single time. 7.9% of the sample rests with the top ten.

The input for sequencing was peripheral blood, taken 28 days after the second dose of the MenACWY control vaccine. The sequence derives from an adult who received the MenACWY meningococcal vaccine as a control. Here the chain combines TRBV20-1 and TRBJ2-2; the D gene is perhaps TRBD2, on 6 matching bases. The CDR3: CSASPHTGLNTGELFF. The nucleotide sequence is TGCAGTGCTAGTCCCCACACTGGACTAAACACCGGGGAGCTGTTTTTT.